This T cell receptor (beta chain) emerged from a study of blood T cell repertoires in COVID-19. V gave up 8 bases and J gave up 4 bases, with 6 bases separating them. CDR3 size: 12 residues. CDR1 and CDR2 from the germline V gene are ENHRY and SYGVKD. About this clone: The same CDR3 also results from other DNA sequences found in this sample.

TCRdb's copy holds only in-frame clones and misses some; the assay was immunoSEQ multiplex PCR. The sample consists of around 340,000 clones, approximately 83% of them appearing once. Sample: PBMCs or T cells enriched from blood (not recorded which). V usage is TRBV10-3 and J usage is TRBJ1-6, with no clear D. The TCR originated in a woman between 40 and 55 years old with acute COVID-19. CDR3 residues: CAIRGYNSPLHF. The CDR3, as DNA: TGTGCCATCCGGGGATATAATTCACCCCTCCACTTT.